The present T cell receptor (beta chain) was sequenced within a study of blood T cell repertoires in COVID-19. Overall study: T cells, B-cell-depleted T cells, or PBMCs supplied cDNA or gDNA.

Germline CDR1 and CDR2: MNHEY and SVGEGT. V dropped 3 bases and J dropped 2 bases, with 23 bases sitting between them. The CDR3 is made up of 18 amino acids. Original analysis: Amplification of reference gene primers was used by the study to estimate nucleated cell counts. Profiled with immunoSEQ multiplex PCR; TCRdb holds only in-frame clones, not every one. V, J and clone size reflect that table, while D and trimming were determined from the DNA. The data show about 170,000 clones, with approximately 91% seen just once and roughly 5% held by the top ten. The gene calls are TRBV6-2 or TRBV6-3 and TRBJ2-7; maybe TRBD2 (6 bases). The source material was peripheral blood. The clonotype was recovered from a man between 18 and 35 years old with COVID-19, enrolled during active disease. The CDR3 DNA follows: TGTGCCAGCAGTTATTTCCTCAGGTTAAAGCGGGCTCCCTACGAGCAGTACTTC. It is translated as CASSYFLRLKRAPYEQYF.